These 20 T cell receptor beta chains originate from one sample sequenced in a study of early T cells in non-severe SARS-CoV-2 infection. One entry per CDR3 protein, called by TCRdb with MiXCR from the 5' RACE reads. The data hold 68,000 or so distinct CDR3 sequences, with over 9% observed a single time. Sequenced input: whole blood. These receptors came from an adult who was a healthcare worker with PCR-confirmed SARS-CoV-2 infection or an uninfected control (not recorded which).

The rearrangement uses TRBV20-1 and TRBJ2-3, with D perhaps TRBD2 (6 bases). CDR3 length: 14 amino acids. The germline CDR1 and CDR2 sequences are DFQATT and SNEGSKA (reference sequence). V shed 6 bases and J shed 1 base, with 14 bases lying between them. DNA of the CDR3: TGCAGTGCGAAGGTTACGGGGGGCACAGATACGCAGTATTTT. It translates to CSAKVTGGTDTQYF.

The sample holds a few counts of this clonotype. This chain joins TRBV5-6 and TRBJ2-7; no firm D call. Germline-derived CDR1 and CDR2 are SGHDT and YYEEEE. With 3 bases removed from V and 7 bases from J, the gap between germline ends came to 11 bases. The CDR3 length is 12 residues. The CDR3 loop is CASSWKELEQYF. CDR3 coding DNA: TGTGCCAGCAGCTGGAAGGAACTAGAGCAGTACTTC.

This clonotype was recorded many times. The chain is built from TRBV9 and TRBJ2-1; a weak D match, TRBD2 (5 bases). V was clipped by 4 bases and J by 3 bases, with 20 bases between them. The CDR3 runs to 17 residues. Germline lookup yields CDR1 SGDLS and CDR2 YYNGEE. In DNA form, the CDR3 reads TGTGCCAGCAGCAACAACCGTCGAGGGCCCGACTACAATGAGCAGTTCTTC. This sequence encodes CASSNNRRGPDYNEQFF.

This clonotype was seen a handful of times. CDR3 sequence reads: CASSLAGGEMNTEAFF. The CDR3 bases are TGTGCCAGCAGCTTAGCGGGAGGAGAGATGAACACTGAAGCTTTCTTT. V gene TRBV7-8 combines with J gene TRBJ1-1; D is unresolved. Germline CDR1 SGHVS, CDR2 FQNEAQ. V gave up 0 bases and J gave up 0 bases, with 11 bases separating them. CDR3 size: 16 residues.

V gene TRBV3-1 combines with J gene TRBJ1-2; D not certain. Germline CDR1 LGHDT, CDR2 YNNKEL (reference sequence). The V gene lost 3 bases and the J gene lost 8 bases, with 10 bases spanning the gap. The CDR3 loop spans 12 amino acids. CDR3 protein: CASSQTEGGYTF. As DNA, the CDR3 is TGTGCCAGCAGCCAGACGGAGGGCGGCTACACCTTC.

This clonotype was counted only a few times. The chain uses TRBV2 and TRBJ2-7, with unresolved D. The CDR3 sequence is 15 residues long. In germline, CDR1 is SNHLY, CDR2 FYNNEI. Trimming took 2 bases from V and 3 from J, leaving 14 bases between them. The CDR3 sequence: CASSESPTPYYEQYF. The CDR3 DNA is TGTGCCAGCAGTGAATCCCCCACACCTTACTACGAGCAGTACTTC.

This clonotype has at least ten counts. The chain couples TRBV2 to TRBJ2-2; 9 bases match TRBD1. CDR3 length equals 14 residues. J gave up 6 bases and V 6 bases, and 5 bases lay outside the gene matches. From germline, CDR1 is SNHLY and CDR2 FYNNEI. The CDR3 bases are TGTGCCAGCAGGACACAGGGGGCGTCCGGGGAGCTGTTTTTT. Translation: CASRTQGASGELFF.

This clonotype has more than one count but fewer than ten. The J gene is TRBJ1-1, the V gene TRBV20-1; D is perhaps TRBD1 (6 bases). Germline V gene lookup returns CDR1 DFQATT and CDR2 SNEGSKA (reference sequence). V shed 3 bases and J shed 0 bases, with 14 bases lying between them. This CDR3 spans 15 amino acids. CDR3 bases: TGCAGTGCTAGGGCGGCAGGGGCCTTGAACACTGAAGCTTTCTTT. Translated: CSARAAGALNTEAFF.

The chain employs TRBV11-2 and TRBJ2-1, with 7 bases identical to TRBD1. V gave up 5 bases and J gave up 0 bases; unmatched junction bases: 7. Looked up from germline, CDR1 is SGHAT and CDR2 is FQNNGV. The CDR3 has 16 residues. Here the CDR3 DNA reads TGTGCCAGCAGCCCTCTAACAGGGGACTCCTACAATGAGCAGTTCTTC. Residues: CASSPLTGDSYNEQFF. Looking up the rest from reference TRBV11-2 and TRBJ2-1 gives the full variable domain: EAGVAQSPRYKIIEKRQSVAFWCNPISGHATLYWYQQILGQGPKLLIQFQNNGVVDDSQLPKDRFSAERLKGVDSTLKIQPAKLEDSAVYLCASSPLTGDSYNEQFFGPGTRLTVL.

The chain has TRBV20-1 and TRBJ2-5; tentative D call: TRBD2 (6 bases). Germline-derived CDR1 and CDR2 are DFQATT and SNEGSKA (reference sequence). The CDR3 covers 13 residues. V dropped 3 bases and J dropped 4 bases, with 12 bases sitting between them. This chain's CDR3 is CSASLLAGETQYF. For the CDR3, the DNA is TGCAGTGCTAGCTTACTAGCTGGAGAGACCCAGTACTTC.

This clonotype has ten or more counts. The chain carries TRBV6-2 or TRBV6-3 and TRBJ1-5, with D possibly matching TRBD1 (5 bases). Germline V CDR1 and CDR2: MNHEY, SVGEGT. The CDR3 runs 16 residues. Trimming took 1 base from V and 4 from J, leaving 14 bases between them. The CDR3 sequence: CASSYWGQGGNQPQHF. Written as DNA, the CDR3 is TGTGCCAGCAGTTACTGGGGCCAGGGAGGGAATCAGCCCCAGCATTTT.

This chain links TRBV19 with TRBJ1-1; D gene unclear. V was cut by 8 bases and J by 2 bases, with 9 bases left in between. The CDR3 is made up of 12 amino acids. In germline, CDR1 is LNHDA, CDR2 SQIVND (reference sequence). The CDR3 is CASGRGNTEAFF. CDR3 DNA: TGTGCCAGTGGGCGGGGAAACACTGAAGCTTTCTTT.

This clonotype has only a few counts. The rearrangement links TRBV7-9 to TRBJ2-7, with unresolved D. Per germline, CDR1 SEHNR and CDR2 FQNEAQ (reference sequence). This CDR3 region has 15 residues. The V gene lost 1 base and the J gene lost 3 bases, with 13 bases spanning the gap. The CDR3 nucleotides are TGTGCCAGCAGCTTAGGTGCCCTCTCCGTCTACGAGCAGTACTTC. Translated, it gives CASSLGALSVYEQYF.

The chain employs TRBV18 and TRBJ2-5; 12 positions agree with TRBD1. CDR1 KGHSH and CDR2 LQKENI come from the germline V gene. The CDR3 covers 19 residues. After removal of 1 base from V and 4 bases from J, the junction contained 13 bases not matched to a gene. The CDR3 spells CASSPRTWGQGAIGETQYF. In nucleotides, the CDR3 is TGTGCCAGCTCACCACGTACCTGGGGACAGGGGGCCATTGGAGAGACCCAGTACTTC.

J is TRBJ1-5 and V is TRBV29-1; 9 bases are shared with TRBD1. The CDR3 consists of 15 residues. The V and J ends lost 5 bases and 2 bases, in that order; junction bases with no gene match: 7. Germline-derived CDR1 and CDR2 are SQVTM and ANQGSEA. The CDR3 coding sequence is TGCAGCGTTTCACAGGGGGCGTCAGGCAATCAGCCCCAGCATTTT. It is translated as CSVSQGASGNQPQHF.

The rearrangement links TRBV7-6 to TRBJ2-4; perhaps D is TRBD1 or TRBD2 (5 bases each). The V and J ends lost 5 bases and 1 base respectively, with 15 bases between them. Germline values: CDR1 SGHVS, CDR2 FNYEAQ. The CDR3 consists of 16 residues. Here the CDR3 reads CASSGGVWGAKNIQYF. DNA of the CDR3: TGTGCCAGCAGCGGAGGCGTTTGGGGGGCCAAAAACATTCAGTACTTC.

This clonotype was seen at least ten times. This chain joins TRBV12-5 and TRBJ1-1; 8 nucleotides line up with TRBD1. The CDR3 is 18 amino acids. Germline loops: CDR1 LGHNT, CDR2 FRNRAP. V lost 0 bases to trimming and J lost 4 bases; unmatched junction nucleotides: 13. The CDR3 bases are TGTGCTAGTGGTTTGGTACTAGGGACAGGCCCCGGGAGCACTGAAGCTTTCTTT. The encoded protein is CASGLVLGTGPGSTEAFF.

The chain recombines TRBV7-9 with TRBJ2-2, with D possibly matching TRBD2 (6 bases). The V gene lost 8 bases and the J gene lost 4 bases, with 14 bases spanning the gap. The CDR3 is 14 residues long. Germline CDR1 SEHNR, CDR2 FQNEAQ (reference sequence). The CDR3 DNA reads as TGTGCCAGCGGGGGATCGGAGGGCACCGGGGAGCTGTTTTTT. This sequence encodes CASGGSEGTGELFF.

A few counts support this clonotype. The chain recombines TRBV5-1 with TRBJ1-5; the match to TRBD1 covers 8 bases. J was trimmed by 4 bases and V by 1 base; bases with no gene match: 4. Germline V gene sequence: CDR1 SGHRS, CDR2 YFSETQ. The CDR3 extends over 15 amino acids. The CDR3 protein is CASSLQGADNQPQHF. The CDR3 bases are TGCGCCAGCAGCTTGCAGGGGGCGGATAATCAGCCCCAGCATTTT.

This chain uses TRBV3-1 with TRBJ2-3; D remains unclear. The germline V gene has CDR1 LGHDT and CDR2 YNNKEL (reference sequence). The germline V and J ends were trimmed by 3 bases and 2 bases, with 9 bases remaining between them. The CDR3 totals 14 residues. The CDR3 sequence: CASSQRRSTDTQYF. As DNA, the CDR3 is TGTGCCAGCAGCCAGCGGCGCTCCACAGATACGCAGTATTTT.